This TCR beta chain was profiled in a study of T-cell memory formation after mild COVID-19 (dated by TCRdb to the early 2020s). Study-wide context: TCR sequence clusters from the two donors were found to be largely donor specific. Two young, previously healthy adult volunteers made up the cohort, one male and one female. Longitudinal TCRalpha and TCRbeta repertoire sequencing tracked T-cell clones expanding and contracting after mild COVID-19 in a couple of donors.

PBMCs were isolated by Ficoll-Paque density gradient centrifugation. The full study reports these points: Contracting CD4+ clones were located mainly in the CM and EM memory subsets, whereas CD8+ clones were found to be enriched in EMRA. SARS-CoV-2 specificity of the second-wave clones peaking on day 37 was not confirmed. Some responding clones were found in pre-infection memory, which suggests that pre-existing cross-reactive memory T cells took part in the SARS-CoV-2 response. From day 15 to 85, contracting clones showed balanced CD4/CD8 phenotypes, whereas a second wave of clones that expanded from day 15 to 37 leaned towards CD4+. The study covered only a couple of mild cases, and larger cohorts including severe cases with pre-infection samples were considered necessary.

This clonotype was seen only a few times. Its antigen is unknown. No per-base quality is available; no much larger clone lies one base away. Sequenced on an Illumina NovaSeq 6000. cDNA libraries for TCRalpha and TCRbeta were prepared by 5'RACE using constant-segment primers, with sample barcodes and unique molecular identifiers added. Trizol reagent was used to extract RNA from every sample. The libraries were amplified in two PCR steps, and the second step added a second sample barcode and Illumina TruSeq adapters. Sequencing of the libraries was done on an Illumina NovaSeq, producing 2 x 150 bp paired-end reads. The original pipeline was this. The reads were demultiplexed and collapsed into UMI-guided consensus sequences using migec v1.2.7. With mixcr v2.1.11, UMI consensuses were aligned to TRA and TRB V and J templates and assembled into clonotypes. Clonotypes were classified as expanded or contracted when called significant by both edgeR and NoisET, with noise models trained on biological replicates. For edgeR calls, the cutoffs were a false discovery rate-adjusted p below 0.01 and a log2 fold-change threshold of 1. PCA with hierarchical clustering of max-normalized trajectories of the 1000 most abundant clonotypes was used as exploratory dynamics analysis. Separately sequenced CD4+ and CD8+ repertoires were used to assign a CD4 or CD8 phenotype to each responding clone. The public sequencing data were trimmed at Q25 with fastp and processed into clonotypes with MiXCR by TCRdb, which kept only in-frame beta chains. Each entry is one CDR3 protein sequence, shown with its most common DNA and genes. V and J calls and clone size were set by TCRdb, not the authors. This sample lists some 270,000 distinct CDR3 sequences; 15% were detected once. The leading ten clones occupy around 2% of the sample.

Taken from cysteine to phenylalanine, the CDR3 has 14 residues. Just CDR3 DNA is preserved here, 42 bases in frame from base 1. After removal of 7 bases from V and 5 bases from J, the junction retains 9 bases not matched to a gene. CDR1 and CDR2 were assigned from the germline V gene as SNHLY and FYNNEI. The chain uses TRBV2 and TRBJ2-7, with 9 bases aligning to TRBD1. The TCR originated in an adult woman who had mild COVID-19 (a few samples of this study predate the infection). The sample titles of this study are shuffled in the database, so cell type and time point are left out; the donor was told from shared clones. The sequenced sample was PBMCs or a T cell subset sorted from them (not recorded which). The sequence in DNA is TGTGCCAGCACACAGGGGGCAGGGGTGAACGAGCAGTACTTC. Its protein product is CASTQGAGVNEQYF.